This entry describes one TCR beta chain. What it binds is unknown. The identical CDR3 is also encoded by other nucleotide sequences in the sample. Sorted-subset replicate PCRs used about 180 ng DNA, about 30,000 T cell genomes. Assay used: immunoSEQ multiplex PCR; TCRdb lists only in-frame clones, some missing. The sample includes just over 2,000,000 clones, just under 95% of them seen just once. This sample is drawn from a study of shared clonotypes between healthy human individuals. Across the whole study: A donor's plate count was three for CD4 naive and three for CD4 memory; CD8 naive had two and CD8 memory one. General study points: Naive subsets generally had larger estimated richness than memory subsets.

CD45RO-negative cells were positively selected for CCR7, leaving out terminally differentiated effector memory CD45RA+ cells. All donors were Caucasian adults living in Nashville, Tennessee. CDR1 is SQVTM and CDR2 is ANQGSEA in the germline V gene. Trimming took off 0 bases at V and 4 bases at J, with 5 bases between the two ends. This CDR3 region has 12 residues. The source material was naive CD8+ T cells sorted from blood. The J gene is TRBJ2-3, the V gene TRBV29-1; D unresolved. The TCR originated in a man aged 18-30 years in good health. CDR3 sequence (DNA): TGCAGCGTTGAAGATCTTGCAGATACGCAGTATTTT. Encoded protein: CSVEDLADTQYF.